These T cell receptor beta chains were read from a single sample in a study of T-cell reconstitution after alpha-beta-depleted transplantation in children. MiXCR, applied by TCRdb to the PCR reads, yields one record per CDR3 protein. This sample has roughly 350,000 distinct CDR3 sequences, with roughly 17% found just once. Sample: PBMCs, mostly from graft donor cells, taken 360 days after TCRalphabeta/CD19-depleted stem cell transplant. The receptor source for this set is a male patient between 2 and 10 years old who had a stem cell transplant for acute lymphoblastic leukemia, so the T cells may come from the graft donor. Each CDR3 is given with its conserved first and last residue. A D gene is named only where the DNA matches it firmly. Clone size appears in some rows only: once, few, many, or a class for an expanded clone.

j_gene	v_gene	d_gene	abundance	CDR3aa	CDR3nt
TRBJ2-1	TRBV7-9	TRBD2	.	CASSLLEGTSFYNEQFF	TGTGCCAGCAGCTTATTAGAGGGGACTAGCTTCTACAATGAGCAGTTCTTC
TRBJ2-1	TRBV5-1	TRBD2	.	CASSFVGGRAEWWEQFF	TGCGCCAGCAGCTTCGTAGGCGGGAGGGCCGAATGGTGGGAGCAGTTCTTC
TRBJ2-7	TRBV28	TRBD1	.	CASTSTGGEQYF	TGTGCCAGCACCTCAACAGGGGGCGAGCAGTACTTC
TRBJ2-2	TRBV20-1	TRBD2	.	CSARDPGLAGAITGELFF	TGCAGTGCTAGAGACCCCGGACTAGCGGGAGCGATTACCGGGGAGCTGTTTTTT
TRBJ2-7	TRBV4-1	.	.	CASSQEGAHRVYEQYF	TGCGCCAGCAGCCAAGAAGGGGCGCACAGGGTATACGAGCAGTACTTC
TRBJ1-2	TRBV28	TRBD1	.	CASSSGTAFGYTF	TGTGCCAGCAGCTCCGGGACAGCGTTTGGCTACACCTTC
TRBJ2-1	TRBV4-3	TRBD2	.	CASSQGTGLAGGNEQFF	TGCGCCAGCAGCCAAGGGACGGGACTAGCGGGAGGTAATGAGCAGTTCTTC
TRBJ2-5	TRBV5-6	.	.	CASTLLVKETQYF	TGTGCCAGCACCCTACTAGTCAAAGAGACCCAGTACTTC
TRBJ2-3	TRBV6-2/TRBV6-3	.	.	CASSYGKGPRVPDTQYF	TGTGCCAGCAGTTACGGCAAGGGGCCGAGGGTGCCAGATACGCAGTATTTT
TRBJ2-3	TRBV4-1	TRBD1	few	CASSYTRTGGTDTQYF	TGCGCCAGCAGCTACACAAGGACAGGGGGCACAGATACGCAGTATTTT
TRBJ2-3	TRBV29-1	.	few	CSVDKQGADTQYF	TGCAGCGTTGATAAACAGGGTGCAGATACGCAGTATTTT
TRBJ2-4	TRBV20-1	.	.	CSATSGGKNIQYF	TGCAGTGCTACCTCCGGGGGAAAAAACATTCAGTACTTC
TRBJ2-3	TRBV4-2	TRBD2	.	CASSQDSGSTDTQYF	TGTGCCAGCAGCCAAGATAGCGGGAGCACAGATACGCAGTATTTT
TRBJ1-1	TRBV3-1	.	.	CASSPYGVANLAGNTEAFF	TGTGCCAGCAGCCCGTATGGAGTCGCGAATCTTGCCGGGAACACTGAAGCTTTCTTT
TRBJ2-3	TRBV12-5	.	.	CASGHAGVSTDTQYF	TGTGCTAGTGGTCACGCAGGGGTTAGCACAGATACGCAGTATTTT
TRBJ2-5	TRBV28	.	.	CASSFEPDSLQETQYF	TGTGCCAGCAGTTTTGAACCGGACAGCCTTCAAGAGACCCAGTACTTC
TRBJ1-1	TRBV21-1	.	many	CASSKVSETGTEAFF	TGTGCCAGCAGCAAAGTTAGCGAAACGGGCACTGAAGCTTTCTTT
TRBJ2-7	TRBV15	.	few	CATSREGRTDEQYF	TGTGCCACCAGCAGAGAAGGGAGAACAGACGAGCAGTACTTC
TRBJ1-4	TRBV28	.	.	CTSSFTDGTTGKLFF	TGTACCAGCAGTTTTACGGACGGTACAACGGGGAAACTGTTTTTT
TRBJ2-1	TRBV25-1	.	many	CASSEGGHPDSEQFF	TGTGCCAGCAGTGAAGGGGGACACCCGGATAGTGAGCAGTTCTTC
TRBJ2-1	TRBV4-3	TRBD2	few	CASSQDLWLAGEKGEQFF	TGCGCCAGCAGCCAAGATCTTTGGCTAGCGGGAGAAAAGGGTGAGCAGTTCTTC
TRBJ1-1	TRBV4-1	TRBD1	few	CASSAHDRGTEAFF	TGCGCCAGCAGCGCGCACGACAGGGGGACTGAAGCTTTCTTT
TRBJ2-3	TRBV2	TRBD2	.	CASGTSGRGAQYF	TGTGCCAGTGGGACTAGCGGGAGAGGCGCGCAGTATTTT
TRBJ2-3	TRBV9	TRBD2	.	CASSVPSGGADTQYF	TGTGCCAGCAGCGTACCCAGCGGGGGCGCAGATACGCAGTATTTT
TRBJ1-2	TRBV12-3/TRBV12-4	.	few	CASSSGYRVSYGYTF	TGTGCCAGCAGTTCTGGGTACAGGGTGAGCTATGGCTACACCTTC
TRBJ2-5	TRBV5-5	.	few	CASSLAGGPFQETQYF	TGTGCCAGCAGCTTGGCCGGGGGGCCCTTCCAAGAGACCCAGTACTTC
TRBJ2-2	TRBV25-1	TRBD1	.	CASSGGQGPTGELFF	TGTGCCAGCAGCGGGGGACAGGGGCCAACCGGGGAGCTGTTTTTT
TRBJ2-1	TRBV5-1	.	.	CASSLDSGHLYNEQFF	TGCGCCAGCAGCTTGGACTCGGGTCACCTCTACAATGAGCAGTTCTTC
TRBJ2-7	TRBV3-1	.	.	CACSQDWRGTHEQYF	TGTGCCTGCAGCCAAGATTGGAGAGGTACCCACGAGCAGTACTTC
TRBJ1-1	TRBV5-4	TRBD1	.	CASSLRDRVGTEAFF	TGTGCCAGCAGCCTTAGGGACAGGGTGGGGACTGAAGCTTTCTTT
TRBJ2-1	TRBV4-2	.	few	CASSQDPPHEQFF	TGTGCCAGCAGCCAAGATCCACCCCATGAGCAGTTCTTC
TRBJ2-3	TRBV4-1	.	few	CASSPGRFTDTQYF	TGCGCCAGCAGCCCCGGACGGTTCACAGATACGCAGTATTTT
TRBJ2-3	TRBV10-2	.	few	CASRGTRTDTQYF	TGCGCCAGCAGGGGGACTCGTACAGATACGCAGTATTTT
TRBJ2-5	TRBV29-1	.	few	CSGYYRSGGTQYF	TGCAGCGGCTACTATCGGAGCGGTGGGACCCAGTACTTC
TRBJ1-4	TRBV4-1	.	.	CASSRVVGGEKLFF	TGCGCCAGCAGCCGAGTCGTGGGGGGTGAAAAACTGTTTTTT
TRBJ2-3	TRBV5-1	.	once	CASSFFRGSTNTQYF	TGCGCCAGCAGCTTTTTTAGGGGGTCCACGAATACGCAGTATTTT
TRBJ2-7	TRBV20-1	.	.	CSARSGTYEQYF	TGCAGTGCTAGATCCGGAACCTACGAGCAGTACTTC
TRBJ1-3	TRBV10-3	.	.	CATVTVSGNTIYF	TGTGCCACTGTGACCGTTTCTGGAAACACCATATATTTT
TRBJ2-7	TRBV5-1	.	.	CASGGSSYEQYF	TGCGCCAGCGGAGGGAGCTCCTACGAGCAGTACTTC
TRBJ2-1	TRBV24-1	TRBD1	.	CATSLPTGAEQFF	TGTGCCACCAGTCTGCCGACAGGGGCCGAGCAGTTCTTC
TRBJ1-4	TRBV4-3	TRBD1	.	CASRTNTGGLEKLFF	TGCGCCAGCAGGACGAACACAGGGGGCCTCGAAAAACTGTTTTTT
TRBJ2-5	TRBV4-3	.	.	CASSRGGALPETQYF	TGCGCCAGCAGCCGGGGGGGCGCACTACCAGAGACCCAGTACTTC
TRBJ2-5	TRBV20-1	TRBD2	few	CSARDPQPSGSGQETQYF	TGCAGTGCTAGAGATCCTCAACCTAGCGGGAGTGGGCAAGAGACCCAGTACTTC
TRBJ2-2	TRBV28	.	few	CASSLRLEGTGELFF	TGTGCCAGCAGTTTACGACTAGAAGGCACCGGGGAGCTGTTTTTT
TRBJ1-5	TRBV5-1	.	few	CASSLEQRQPQHF	TGCGCCAGCAGCTTGGAACAGAGGCAGCCCCAGCATTTT
TRBJ1-3	TRBV6-4	TRBD1	few	CASSPGTGGFDTSGNTIYF	TGTGCCAGCAGTCCCGGGACAGGGGGCTTCGATACTTCTGGAAACACCATATATTTT
TRBJ2-1	TRBV12-3/TRBV12-4	.	once	CASRGGLNNEQFF	TGTGCCAGCAGAGGGGGACTCAACAATGAGCAGTTCTTC
TRBJ2-1	TRBV28	TRBD2	few	CASSLLTSGGYEQFF	TGTGCCAGCAGTTTACTGACTAGCGGGGGGTATGAGCAGTTCTTC
TRBJ2-1	TRBV13	TRBD2	.	CASSSGTSPSSLHYNEQFF	TGTGCCAGCAGCTCCGGGACTAGCCCCTCCTCACTACACTACAATGAGCAGTTCTTC
TRBJ2-7	TRBV11-2	.	few	CASSRSRASYEQYF	TGTGCCAGCAGTCGAAGCCGCGCCTCCTACGAGCAGTACTTC
TRBJ1-6	TRBV28	.	few	CASSYQGLHF	TGTGCCAGCAGTTATCAAGGCCTCCACTTT